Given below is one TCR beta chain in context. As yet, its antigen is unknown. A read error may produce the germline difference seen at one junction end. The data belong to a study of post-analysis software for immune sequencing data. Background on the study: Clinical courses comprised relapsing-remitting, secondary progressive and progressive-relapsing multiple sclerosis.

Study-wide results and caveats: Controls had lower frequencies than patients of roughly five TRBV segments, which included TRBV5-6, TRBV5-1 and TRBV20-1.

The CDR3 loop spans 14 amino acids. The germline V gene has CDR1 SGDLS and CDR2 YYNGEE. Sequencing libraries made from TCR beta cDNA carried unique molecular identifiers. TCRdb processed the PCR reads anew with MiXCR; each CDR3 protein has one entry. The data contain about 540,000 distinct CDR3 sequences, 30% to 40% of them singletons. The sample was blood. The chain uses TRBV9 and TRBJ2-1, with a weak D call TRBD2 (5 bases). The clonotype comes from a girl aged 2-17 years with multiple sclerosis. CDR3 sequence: CANSDSTTYNEQFF. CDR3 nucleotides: TGTGCCAACAGCGATTCGACTACCTACAATGAGCAGTTCTTC.